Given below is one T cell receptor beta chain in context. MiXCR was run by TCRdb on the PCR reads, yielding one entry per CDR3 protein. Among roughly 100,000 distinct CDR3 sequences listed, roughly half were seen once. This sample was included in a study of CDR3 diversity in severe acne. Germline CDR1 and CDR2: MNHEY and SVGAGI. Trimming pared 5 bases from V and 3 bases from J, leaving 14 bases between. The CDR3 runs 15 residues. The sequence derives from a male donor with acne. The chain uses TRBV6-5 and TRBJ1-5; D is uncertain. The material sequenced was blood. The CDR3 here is CASSPNRENNQPQHF. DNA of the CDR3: TGTGCCAGCAGTCCTAACCGGGAAAACAATCAGCCCCAGCATTTT.